This T cell receptor (beta chain) was profiled in a study of blood T cell repertoires in COVID-19. Overall study: In each case, the material was cDNA or gDNA derived from T cells, B-cell-depleted T cells, or PBMCs.

V shed 1 base and J 4 bases; nucleotides not matched to a gene: 10. Germline-derived CDR1 and CDR2 are LGHNA and YNFKEQ. CDR3 length: 18 residues. Generated by immunoSEQ multiplex PCR, the TCRdb table keeps only in-frame clones and is missing some. This sample yields 65,000 to 95,000 clones, of which roughly 80% are seen a single time; around 12% belongs to the top ten. This clonotype was sampled from a woman in her thirties or forties with active or convalescent COVID-19. Material for sequencing was peripheral blood. J is TRBJ1-4 and V is TRBV4-2, with TRBD1 matching over 9 bases. CDR3 sequence: CASSQGRIGQGLNEKLFF. The CDR3 nucleotides read TGTGCCAGCAGCCAAGGCCGAATAGGACAGGGGCTTAATGAAAAACTGTTTTTT.